The 14 T cell receptor beta chains listed next were all sequenced from one sample in a study of T cells in Graves' hyperthyroidism and ophthalmopathy. RNA transcripts provided the source from which TCR beta CDR3 regions were amplified. The HTBI primer set served for first-round RT-PCR of the TCR CDR3. TCRdb recomputed calls from the multiplex PCR reads with MiXCR, one row per CDR3 protein. Here the sample spans some 600,000 distinct CDR3 sequences, more than 11% being singletons. The specimen was blood. These receptors were obtained from a woman aged 30 to 39 with Graves' hyperthyroidism that later progressed to Graves' ophthalmopathy.

There are many counts of this clonotype. Written as DNA, the CDR3 is TGCAGTGCTCGTCAAAGACGGGAGTCCCTCTACGAGCAGTACTTC. This codes for CSARQRRESLYEQYF. The chain combines TRBV20-1 with TRBJ2-7, with D tentatively TRBD2 (6 bases). Trimming shortened V by 5 bases and J by 3 bases, and 20 bases separated the two germline ends. There are 15 residues in the CDR3. Germline V gene sequence: CDR1 DFQATT, CDR2 SNEGSKA (reference sequence).

This clonotype has a count of ten or more. DNA of the CDR3: TGTGCCACCAGTACGGGACAGGCCTACGAGCAGTACTTC. Its protein product is CATSTGQAYEQYF. The chain recombines TRBV24-1 with TRBJ2-7, with TRBD1 matching 8 bases. The CDR3 extends over 13 amino acids. The germline V gene encodes CDR1 KGHDR and CDR2 SFDVKD. V lost 6 bases and J lost 2; bases outside the gene matches: 2.

The chain is built from TRBV7-9 and TRBJ2-7; D ambiguous. The CDR3 spans 15 residues. Germline CDR1 reads SEHNR; CDR2 reads FQNEAQ (reference sequence). Trimming cost V 1 base and J 1 base, with 11 bases left between them. The CDR3 reads CASSLVLGSSYEQYF. The CDR3 nucleotides are TGTGCCAGCAGCTTAGTTTTGGGCAGTTCCTACGAGCAGTACTTC.

About this clonotype itself: This may arise from a read error, as a much more abundant clone is one base away. The chain recombines TRBV5-1 with TRBJ2-5, with 8 bases lining up with TRBD1. The CDR3 extends over 15 amino acids. Per the germline V gene, CDR1 is SGHRS and CDR2 is YFSETQ. The CDR3, as DNA: TGCGCCAGCAGCCTCGAGACAGGGGAATGGGAGAGCCAGTACTTC. Protein sequence: CASSLETGEWESQYF.

In this sample, this clonotype turned up many times. This chain uses TRBV3-1 with TRBJ2-5; D is undetermined. Germline assignment: CDR1 LGHDT and CDR2 YNNKEL (reference sequence). The CDR3 covers 13 residues. V lost 1 base to trimming and J lost 5 bases, with 8 bases between them. This chain's CDR3 is CASSQGRTETQYF. The DNA for the CDR3 is TGTGCCAGCAGCCAAGGACGTACCGAGACCCAGTACTTC.

This clonotype was detected only once. An end of the junction differs from the germline gene, which may be a read error. The chain has TRBV3-1 and TRBJ1-5; no clear D. Germline V gene lookup returns CDR1 LGHDT and CDR2 YNNKEL (reference sequence). The CDR3 consists of 14 residues. Written as DNA, the CDR3 is TGTGCCAGTAGCCAAGACACAGTAAATCAGCCCCACCATTTT. It yields the protein CASSQDTVNQPHHF.

This chain joins TRBV6-1 and TRBJ2-3; 14 nucleotides align to TRBD2. CDR1 is MNHNS and CDR2 is SASEGT in the germline V gene. Trimming at V came to 7 bases and at J to 0 bases, leaving 3 bases not matched to a gene. CDR3 size: 16 residues. The CDR3 DNA sequence: TGTGCCAGCACCAGACTAGCGGGAGGGAGCACAGATACGCAGTATTTT. Protein product: CASTRLAGGSTDTQYF.

Ten or more counts support this clonotype. The gene calls are TRBV28 and TRBJ2-7; the match to TRBD1 covers 9 bases. V shed 6 bases, J shed 3 bases, and the junction held 9 bases outside the gene matches. The CDR3 is made up of 15 amino acids. In germline, CDR1 is MDHEN, CDR2 SYDVKM. For the CDR3, the DNA is TGTGCCAGCAGCCCAACCGGGACAGGGCTCTACGAGCAGTACTTC. Protein sequence: CASSPTGTGLYEQYF.

The CDR3 nucleotides are TGTGCCAGCAGCCAAGGTAGCGGGAGAAACACCGGGGAGCTGTTTTTT. Translation: CASSQGSGRNTGELFF. This sequence joins TRBV3-1 and TRBJ2-2; 9 positions match TRBD2. This CDR3 is built from 16 residues. J gave up 2 bases and V 1 base, and 2 bases lay outside the gene matches. Germline V CDR1 and CDR2: LGHDT, YNNKEL (reference sequence). Using reference TRBV3-1 and TRBJ2-2 for the parts outside the CDR3, the full variable domain is DTAVSQTPKYLVTQMGNDKSIKCEQNLGHDTMYWYKQDSKKFLKIMFSYNNKELIINETVPNRFSPKSPDKAHLNLHINSLELGDSAVYFCASSQGSGRNTGELFFGEGSRLTVL.

At least ten counts were recorded for this clonotype. The chain joins TRBV10-3 to TRBJ1-2; 7 bases match TRBD1. V lost 8 bases to trimming and J lost 8 bases; unmatched junction nucleotides: 14. This CDR3 contains 14 residues. CDR1 and CDR2 (germline): ENHRY, SYGVKD. The DNA of the CDR3 is TGTGCCATCCCGACAGGGCGGGAAGATGGAGGCTACACCTTC. This codes for CAIPTGREDGGYTF.

This clonotype was recorded many times. The rearrangement joins TRBV12-3 or TRBV12-4 to TRBJ1-5; 8 bases fit TRBD1. The CDR3 is 15 residues long. V lost 6 bases, J lost 2 bases, and 6 bases stayed unmatched. The CDR3 spells CASSSDRAGNQPQHF. CDR3 DNA sequence: TGTGCCAGCAGCTCGGACAGGGCGGGCAATCAGCCCCAGCATTTT.

This clonotype was seen a handful of times. At one of its ends the junction is not consistent with the germline gene, which may arise from a read error. J is TRBJ2-7 and V is TRBV28, with D possibly matching TRBD2 (6 bases). The CDR3 runs to 11 residues. The germline V gene has CDR1 MDHEN and CDR2 SYDVKM. CDR3 region: CASRSRGLGEF. The CDR3 DNA follows: TGTGCCAGCAGAAGTCGGGGACTGGGGGAATTC.

This clonotype has at least ten counts. V gene TRBV6-1 combines with J gene TRBJ2-1; D call uncertain. Trimming took 7 bases from V and 0 from J, leaving 13 bases between them. This CDR3 comprises 15 residues. Looked up from germline, CDR1 is MNHNS and CDR2 is SASEGT. The CDR3 coding sequence is TGTGCCAGCAATCTGGCGTACCGCTCCTACAATGAGCAGTTCTTC. Residues: CASNLAYRSYNEQFF.

This clonotype was recorded many times. The chain recombines TRBV3-1 with TRBJ2-5; 7 bases fit TRBD2. Unmatched junction bases numbered 9, after V lost 4 bases and J lost 7 bases. The length of the CDR3 is 14 residues. Germline V CDR1 and CDR2: LGHDT, YNNKEL (reference sequence). In nucleotides, the CDR3 is TGTGCCAGCAGCCTTGCTAGCGGAGTGGGGACCCAGTACTTC. Translated: CASSLASGVGTQYF.